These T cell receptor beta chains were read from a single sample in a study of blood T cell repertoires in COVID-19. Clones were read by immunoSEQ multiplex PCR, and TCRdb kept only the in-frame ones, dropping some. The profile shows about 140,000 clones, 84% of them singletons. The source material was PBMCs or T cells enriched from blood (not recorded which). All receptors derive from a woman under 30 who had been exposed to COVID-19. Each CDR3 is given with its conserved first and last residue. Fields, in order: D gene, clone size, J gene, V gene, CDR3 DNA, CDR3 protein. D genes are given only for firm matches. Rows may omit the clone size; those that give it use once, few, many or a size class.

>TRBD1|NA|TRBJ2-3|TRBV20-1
TGCAGTGCTAGTGACAGGGTTAAGACGCAGTATTTT
CSASDRVKTQYF
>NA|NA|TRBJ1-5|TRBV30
TGTGCCGCCAACAGGGACAGCAATCAGCCCCAGCATTTT
CAANRDSNQPQHF
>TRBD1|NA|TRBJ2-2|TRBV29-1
TGCAGCGTCCTTGGGGGAAATCAGGGACAGTCCGGGGAGCTGTTTTTT
CSVLGGNQGQSGELFF
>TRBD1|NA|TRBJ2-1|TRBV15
TGTGCCACCAGCAGGCCTGATCCGGGACAGGGCCCTTACTCCTACAATGAGCAGTTCTTC
CATSRPDPGQGPYSYNEQFF
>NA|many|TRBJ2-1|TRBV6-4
TGTGCCAGCAGTGACTATCTCAATGAGCAGTTCTTC
CASSDYLNEQFF
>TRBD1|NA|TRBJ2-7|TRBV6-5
TGTGCCTCGACCCCCCGGACAGGCCTCTACGAGCAGTACTTC
CASTPRTGLYEQYF
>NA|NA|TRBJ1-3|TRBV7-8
TGTGCCAGCACCCCCGCGGGAGGTGGAAACACCATATATTTT
CASTPAGGGNTIYF
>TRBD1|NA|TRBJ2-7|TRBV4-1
TGCGCCAGCAGCAGTTTCCGGGACAGTAGCTACGAGCAGTACTTC
CASSSFRDSSYEQYF
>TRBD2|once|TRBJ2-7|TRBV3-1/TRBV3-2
TGTGCCAGCAGCCCCCGGACTAGCGGGTACTACGAGCAGTACTTC
CASSPRTSGYYEQYF
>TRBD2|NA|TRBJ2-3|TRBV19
TGTGCCAGTAGTAGGATAGCGGGAGAGGGGGGCACAGATACGCAGTATTTT
CASSRIAGEGGTDTQYF
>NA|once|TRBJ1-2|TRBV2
TGTGCCAGCAGTCCACAAGGACTATCTGATGTCACCTTC
CASSPQGLSDVTF
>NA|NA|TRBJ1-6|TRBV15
TGTGCCACCAGCAGAGATCGGGGGGTCGCTTCACCCCTCCACTTT
CATSRDRGVASPLHF
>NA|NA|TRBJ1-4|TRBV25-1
TGTGCCAGCAGTGAATATGGCCAGGGCAATAATGAAAAACTGTTTTTT
CASSEYGQGNNEKLFF
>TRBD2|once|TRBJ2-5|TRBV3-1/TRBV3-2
TGTGCCAGCAGCCAAGAAGCTAGCGGGAGAGGGGAGACCCAGTACTTC
CASSQEASGRGETQYF
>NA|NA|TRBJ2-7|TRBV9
TGTGCCAGCAGCGTAGGACATATCTCCTACGAGCAGTACTTC
CASSVGHISYEQYF
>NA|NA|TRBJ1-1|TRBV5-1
TGCGCCAGCAGCTTGGGCGGGGGCGCCGGGGACACTGAAGCTTTCTTT
CASSLGGGAGDTEAFF
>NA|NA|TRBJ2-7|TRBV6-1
TGTGCCAGCAGTTCCCCTAGGTACGAGCAGTACTTC
CASSSPRYEQYF
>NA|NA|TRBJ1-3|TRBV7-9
TGTGCCAGCAGCTTGGGGCAGGCGGAAAGAGACACCATATATTTT
CASSLGQAERDTIYF
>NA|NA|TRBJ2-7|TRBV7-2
TGTGCCAGCAGCTCGTCCCCGACAAGCTACGAGCAGTACTTC
CASSSSPTSYEQYF
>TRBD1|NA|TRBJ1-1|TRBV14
TGTGCCAGCAGCCCCCGGGACAGGGGGCACGGCACTGAAGCTTTCTTT
CASSPRDRGHGTEAFF
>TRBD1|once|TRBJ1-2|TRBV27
TGTGCCAGCCGGACAGGGGCTAACTATGGCTACACCTTC
CASRTGANYGYTF